Shown below are 21 T cell receptor beta chains from a single sample sequenced in a study of T cell clonality in common variable immunodeficiency. Study findings and constraints: Fewer deletions and N-nucleotide insertions were reportedly seen in common variable immunodeficiency TCR beta sequences.

Libraries were prepared by immunoSEQ multiplex PCR; TCRdb keeps only in-frame clonotypes and omits some of them. This table holds about 34,000 clones with no singletons; the top ten claim about 26%. Their specific antigens are unknown. Input material: peripheral blood mononuclear cells. These receptors all stem from a human donor with common variable immunodeficiency.

This clone was seen ten or more times. The observed sequence ends 3 residues before the CDR3 terminus, with the missing tail filled in from the germline J gene. This chain joins TRBV5-1 and TRBJ2-7; D may be TRBD2 (6 bases). This CDR3 contains 13 residues. The V end lost 4 bases, the J end lost 3 bases, and 11 bases lay between the germline ends. Germline V gene lookup returns CDR1 SGHRS and CDR2 YFSETQ. CDR3 DNA (partial): TGCGCCAGCAGCGGAACCGGGGGCTACGAG. Protein sequence: CASSGTGGYE. The CDR3 as a whole reads CASSGTGGYEQYF.

This clone came up many times. The sequence runs out 3 residues before the end of the CDR3; the remainder is reconstructed from the germline J gene. The V gene is TRBV2, the J gene TRBJ2-1; weak D call: TRBD1 (6 bases). The CDR3 is 11 residues long. V dropped 6 bases and J dropped 9 bases, with 9 bases sitting between them. In germline, CDR1 is SNHLY, CDR2 FYNNEI. The CDR3 sequence is CASRNRAEQFF. Partial CDR3 DNA: TGTGCCAGCAGAAACAGGGCTGAG.

In its sample, this clone was seen many times. The read stops 3 residues short of the end of the CDR3; the missing end is completed from the germline J gene. This sequence joins TRBV7-8 and TRBJ2-5, with a tentative D call TRBD2 (5 bases). Trimming took off 1 base at V and 5 bases at J, with 14 bases between the two ends. Germline CDR1 and CDR2: SGHVS and FQNEAQ. This CDR3 comprises 15 residues. The CDR3 here is CASSLGRGVRETQYF. CDR3 DNA (partial): TGTGCCAGCAGCTTAGGACGGGGAGTACGGGAGACC.

On this clone itself: The read falls 3 residues short of the CDR3 end, and the missing part is taken from the germline J gene. The V call is TRBV7-9, the J call TRBJ2-2; D is possibly TRBD1 (6 bases). Germline V gene lookup returns CDR1 SEHNR and CDR2 FQNEAQ (reference sequence). The CDR3 runs to 15 residues. V lost 8 bases and J 6 bases, leaving 19 bases between the germline ends. The CDR3 protein is CASEGENSEAGELFF. The sequenced part of the CDR3 DNA is TGTGCCAGCGAGGGGGAGAATAGCGAGGCCGGGGAG.

About this clone itself: The DNA ends 3 residues before the CDR3 does, and the rest of the CDR3 is filled in from the germline J gene. The chain couples TRBV7-2 to TRBJ2-1; D remains unclear. CDR1 is SGHTA and CDR2 is FQGNSA in the germline V gene. V lost 7 bases, J lost 3 bases, and 10 bases lay in between. This CDR3 comprises 13 residues. CDR3 bases read: TGTGCCAGCAACGAACAGTTCTACAATGAG. It yields the protein CASNEQFYNE. The entire CDR3 protein is CASNEQFYNEQFF.

This clone was seen repeatedly, ten times or more. The read gets to within 3 residues of the CDR3 end, and the germline J gene fills in the rest. The rearrangement uses TRBV7-6 and TRBJ1-3; D not certain. Germline CDR1 is SGHVS and CDR2 is FNYEAQ. The CDR3 has 13 residues. The sequenced CDR3 bases are TGTGCCAGCAGCTTAGTTACTAGCGCGGTT. Translating it yields CASSLVTSAV. Given in full, the CDR3 is CASSLVTSAVIYF.

This clone was counted between two and nine times. Read coverage stops 3 residues before the CDR3 terminus; the germline J gene supplies the remainder. J is TRBJ2-7 and V is TRBV19; 8 bases align to TRBD1. V dropped 10 bases and J dropped 6; count of bases not matched to a gene: 17. The length of the CDR3 is 15 residues. Germline V gene data show CDR1 as LNHDA and CDR2 as SQIVND (reference sequence). This chain's CDR3 is CATEDDRGLSSEQYF. CDR3 DNA (partial): TGTGCCACTGAAGACGACAGGGGATTATCTAGCGAG. The full variable domain, with the rest looked up from reference TRBV19 and TRBJ2-7, is DGGITQSPKYLFRKEGQNVTLSCEQNLNHDAMYWYRQDPGQGLRLIYYSQIVNDFQKGDIAEGYSVSREKKESFPLTVTSAQKNPTAFYLCATEDDRGLSSEQYFGPGTRLTVT.

This clone was recorded at least ten times. The sequenced fragment ends 3 residues before the CDR3 boundary, so the rest is inferred from the germline J gene. V and J are TRBV6-2 or TRBV6-3 and TRBJ2-1; perhaps TRBD2 as D (5 bases). The germline V gene has CDR1 MNHEY and CDR2 SVGEGT. V gave up 6 bases and J gave up 0 bases, with 15 bases separating them. The CDR3 sequence is 16 residues long. The CDR3 sequence: CASRDWLRSSYNEQFF. The covered CDR3 bases are TGTGCCAGCAGGGACTGGCTTCGAAGCTCCTACAATGAG.

This clone was seen repeatedly, ten times or more. Coverage ceases 3 residues before the CDR3 finishes, and the germline J gene fills in the end. The rearrangement links TRBV5-1 to TRBJ2-3, with 11 nucleotides matching TRBD2. Losses at the gene ends were 4 bases for V and 2 bases for J; bases not matched to a gene: 6. Germline-derived CDR1 and CDR2 are SGHRS and YFSETQ. CDR3 size: 16 residues. This chain's CDR3 is CASSVGLAGFTDTQYF. The DNA read from the CDR3 is TGCGCCAGCAGCGTTGGACTAGCGGGCTTCACAGATACG.

On this clone itself: The CDR3 end is not reached by the read, which stops 3 residues before it; the germline J gene fills it in. This sequence joins TRBV19 and TRBJ2-1; 16 nucleotides align to TRBD2. Germline loops: CDR1 LNHDA, CDR2 SQIVND (reference sequence). J was trimmed by 8 bases and V by 3 bases; bases with no gene match: 1. The CDR3 length is 15 residues. The DNA read from the CDR3 is TGTGCCAGTAGTATCGGGACTAGCGGGAGGGATGAG. Its protein is CASSIGTSGRDE. From start to end, the CDR3 is CASSIGTSGRDEQFF.

This clone was recorded a few times. The DNA ends 3 residues before the CDR3 does, and the rest of the CDR3 is filled in from the germline J gene. V is TRBV7-9 and J is TRBJ1-2; D gene unclear. This CDR3 has 13 amino acids. The germline V gene has CDR1 SEHNR and CDR2 FQNEAQ (reference sequence). Trimming removed 2 bases from V and 7 bases from J, with 11 bases in between. This CDR3 is CASSLYLDSGYTF. The DNA read from the CDR3 is TGTGCCAGCAGCTTATATTTGGACTCTGGC.

This clone was counted ten times or more. The read gets to within 3 residues of the CDR3 end, and the germline J gene fills in the rest. The V call is TRBV18, the J call TRBJ2-5, with TRBD1 identical over 11 bases. Losses at the gene ends were 2 bases for V and 5 bases for J; bases not matched to a gene: 4. This CDR3 is 15 amino acids long. Germline values: CDR1 KGHSH, CDR2 LQKENI. CDR3 DNA (partial): TGTGCCAGCTCACCAGGGACAGGGGGTCCGGAGACC. This codes for CASSPGTGGPET. The entire CDR3 protein is CASSPGTGGPETQYF.

This clone was counted many times. The read terminates 3 residues ahead of where the CDR3 ends, so the germline J gene completes it. The chain carries TRBV5-4 and TRBJ1-1; possibly TRBD1 for D (5 bases). V gave up 4 bases and J gave up 2 bases, with 15 bases separating them. The germline V gene has CDR1 SGHNT and CDR2 YYREEE (reference sequence). The CDR3 covers 15 residues. The part of the CDR3 DNA that was read is TGTGCCAGCAGCCAGGGAAAGGGGTTTAACACTGAA. Translation: CASSQGKGFNTE. The whole CDR3 reads CASSQGKGFNTEAFF.

In this sample, this clone turned up a few times. The part of the CDR3 DNA that was read is TGTGCCAGCTCACCACTCGACAGCTTTAATTCACCC. Encoded protein: CASSPLDSFNSP. The entire CDR3 reads CASSPLDSFNSPLHF. The chain uses TRBV18 and TRBJ1-6; possibly TRBD1 for D (5 bases). The missing CDR3 end, 3 residues past where the read stops, is filled in from the germline J gene. Per the germline V gene, CDR1 is KGHSH and CDR2 is LQKENI. V was cut by 1 base and J by 6 bases, with 10 bases left in between. CDR3 size: 15 residues.

To note about this clone: The read finishes 3 residues shy of the CDR3 end, and the germline J gene is used to complete it. This sequence joins TRBV19 and TRBJ2-2, with D possibly being TRBD1 (6 bases). The CDR3 length is 16 residues. V was clipped by 6 bases and J by 5 bases, with 19 bases between them. The germline gives CDR1 LNHDA, CDR2 SQIVND (reference sequence). The covered CDR3 bases are TGTGCCAGTAGAGCTTGGGCAGGGGCAGGGACCGGGGAG. Its translation: CASRAWAGAGTGE. The CDR3 in full is CASRAWAGAGTGELFF. The variable domain in full, completed from reference TRBV19 and TRBJ2-2, reads DGGITQSPKYLFRKEGQNVTLSCEQNLNHDAMYWYRQDPGQGLRLIYYSQIVNDFQKGDIAEGYSVSREKKESFPLTVTSAQKNPTAFYLCASRAWAGAGTGELFFGEGSRLTVL.

This clone was recorded many times. The sequenced CDR3 bases are TGCGCCAGCAGCTTGGGAGGGTATGAATACGAG. As protein: CASSLGGYEYE. The full CDR3 protein reads CASSLGGYEYEQYF. The chain couples TRBV5-1 to TRBJ2-7; D perhaps matches TRBD2 (5 bases). The CDR3 extends 3 residues past the end of the read, so its final part is completed from the germline J gene. Germline-derived CDR1 and CDR2 are SGHRS and YFSETQ. Trimming removed 0 bases at V and 4 bases at J, with 11 bases between. CDR3 size: 14 residues.

This clone was seen many times. The sequenced fragment ends 3 residues before the CDR3 boundary, so the rest is inferred from the germline J gene. V usage is TRBV18 and J usage is TRBJ2-1; TRBD1 aligns across 8 bases. This CDR3 is built from 13 residues. Germline assignment: CDR1 KGHSH and CDR2 LQKENI. The J segment lost 6 bases and the V segment lost 4 bases, leaving 2 bases of the junction unmatched. CDR3 protein: CASSLTGGNEQFF. CDR3 DNA (partial): TGTGCCAGCTCACTAACAGGGGGCAATGAG.

Concerning this clone: The CDR3 extends 3 residues past the end of the read, so its final part is completed from the germline J gene. The genes are TRBV5-6 and TRBJ1-4; 10 bases map to TRBD1. Germline V CDR1 and CDR2: SGHDT, YYEEEE. The CDR3 extends over 15 amino acids. Trimming took 4 bases from V and 8 from J; bases not matched to a gene: 8. Partial CDR3 DNA: TGTGCCAGCAGCCTGACAGGGGGCGCGTCGGAAAAA. Its translation: CASSLTGGASEK. The whole CDR3 is CASSLTGGASEKLFF. Full variable domain (outside the CDR3, taken from reference TRBV5-6 and TRBJ1-4): DAGVTQSPTHLIKTRGQQVTLRCSPKSGHDTVSWYQQALGQGPQFIFQYYEEEERQRGNFPDRFSGHQFPNYSSELNVNALLLGDSALYLCASSLTGGASEKLFFGSGTQLSVL.

In its sample, this clone was seen a few times. With the read ending 3 residues before the CDR3 end, the germline J gene is used to fill in that end. The chain links TRBV5-1 to TRBJ2-5, with a possible D match to TRBD1 (6 bases). The V end lost 7 bases, the J end lost 1 base, and 11 bases lay between the germline ends. Germline assignment: CDR1 SGHRS and CDR2 YFSETQ. The CDR3 loop spans 13 amino acids. The CDR3 bases that were read are TGCGCCAGCGGCGGACAGAGCCAAGAGACC. It specifies CASGGQSQET. Given in full, the CDR3 is CASGGQSQETQYF. The full variable domain, completed using reference TRBV5-1 and TRBJ2-5, is KAGVTQTPRYLIKTRGQQVTLSCSPISGHRSVSWYQQTPGQGLQFLFEYFSETQRNKGNFPGRFSGRQFSNSRSEMNVSTLELGDSALYLCASGGQSQETQYFGPGTRLLVL.

This clone has a count of ten or more. Sequencing ends 3 residues short of the CDR3 end; the germline J gene provides the rest. V usage is TRBV18 and J usage is TRBJ2-3; 7 bases fit TRBD1. CDR3 length: 15 amino acids. V was clipped by 1 base and J by 5 bases; unmatched bases: 6. Germline loops: CDR1 KGHSH, CDR2 LQKENI. CDR3 protein: CASSPLQGRLDTQYF. The DNA read from the CDR3 is TGTGCCAGCTCACCACTACAGGGGAGACTAGATACG.

This clone came up many times. The CDR3 extends 3 residues past the end of the read, so its final part is completed from the germline J gene. The V gene is TRBV20-1, the J gene TRBJ2-5; 7 bases are shared with TRBD2. Germline-derived CDR1 and CDR2 are DFQATT and SNEGSKA (reference sequence). The CDR3 runs 14 residues. The ends lost 3 bases at V and 2 bases at J; junction bases unmatched: 6. The sequenced CDR3 bases are TGCAGTGCTAGTCCAGCGGGGTTACAAGAGACC. It yields the protein CSASPAGLQET. Given in full, the CDR3 is CSASPAGLQETQYF.